The clone carrying this T cell receptor (beta chain) was seen only a few times. Relying on iRepertoire HTBI primers and Arm-PCR of CDR3 regions, the team built TCR beta libraries. TCRdb called the multiplex PCR reads again in MiXCR, with one record for every CDR3 protein. The sample has about 530,000 distinct CDR3 sequences, around 16% seen once. Documented time point: newly diagnosed GD, antithyroid drugs for less than 3 months. TCR sequences were obtained from RNA taken from PBMCs. These data belong to a study of regulatory T cells in long-lasting Graves disease. This CDR3 is 16 amino acids long. Germline values: CDR1 SGHNT, CDR2 YENEEA. With V trimmed by 4 bases and J by 8 bases, 6 bases remained unmatched. These data were likewise used in another study, on T cells in Graves' hyperthyroidism and ophthalmopathy. As reported in that work: Stable Graves' hyperthyroidism denoted no ophthalmopathy progression over 18 months.

The sample here was peripheral blood mononuclear cells (PBMCs), taken at new diagnosis, from a patient treated with antithyroid drugs. This sequence was found in a woman aged 35-65 years with Graves disease. V gene TRBV11-3 combines with J gene TRBJ2-1; 15 bases align to TRBD2. The CDR3 spells CASSWTSGGARDEQFF. As DNA, the CDR3 is TGTGCCAGCAGCTGGACTAGCGGGGGGGCTCGAGATGAGCAGTTCTTC.